This TCR beta chain was sequenced in a study of T-cell reconstitution after alpha-beta-depleted transplantation in children. A word on this clonotype: Its antigen is not identified.

Study-level findings and limits: Reportedly, alpha-beta T cells present about two months post-transplant originated from several hundred expanded clones of graft origin. Surviving recipient T cells and thymic progenitors underlay high day-60 TCRbeta diversity in some patients. It was newly produced T cells that mostly accounted for T-cell counts and diversity one year after transplant.

Trimming cost V 1 base and J 3 bases, with 16 bases left between them. The CDR3 extends over 15 amino acids. Germline V gives CDR1 DFQATT, CDR2 SNEGSKA (reference sequence). TCRbeta library construction was performed incorporating unique molecular identifiers. TCRdb analysed the PCR reads with MiXCR anew, one entry per CDR3 protein. The sample holds 400,000 to 550,000 distinct CDR3 sequences; more than 9% are singletons and the top ten take around 2%. Material: PBMCs, obtained before TCRalphabeta/CD19-depleted stem cell transplant. This chain joins TRBV20-1 and TRBJ2-7; weak D call: TRBD2 (6 bases). This clonotype originated in a child aged 2 to 15 with inherited bone marrow failure, due to receive a stem cell transplant. In nucleotides, the CDR3 is TGCAGTGCTAGAGCCCGGACGGCGGGACTCTACGAGCAGTACTTC. This sequence encodes CSARARTAGLYEQYF.